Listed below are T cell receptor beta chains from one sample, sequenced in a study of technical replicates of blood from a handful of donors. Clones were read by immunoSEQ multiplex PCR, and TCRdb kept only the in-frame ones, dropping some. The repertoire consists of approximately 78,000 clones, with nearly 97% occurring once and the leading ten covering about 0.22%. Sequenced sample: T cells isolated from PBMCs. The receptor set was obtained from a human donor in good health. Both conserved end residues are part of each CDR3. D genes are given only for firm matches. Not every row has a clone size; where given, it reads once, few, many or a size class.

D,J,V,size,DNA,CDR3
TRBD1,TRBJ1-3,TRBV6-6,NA,TGTGCCAGTTCGCCGGGACAGCCTGGAAACACCATATATTTT,CASSPGQPGNTIYF
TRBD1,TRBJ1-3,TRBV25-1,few,TGTGCCAGCAGTGACTCCAGGGGGTCTGGAAACACCATATATTTT,CASSDSRGSGNTIYF
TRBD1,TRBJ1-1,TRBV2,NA,TGTGCCAGGGGGGACAGACCGAACACTGAAGCTTTCTTT,CARGDRPNTEAFF
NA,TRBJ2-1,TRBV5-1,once,TGCGCCAGCAGCGTGACAGGAGGCTCCTACAATGAGCAGTTCTTC,CASSVTGGSYNEQFF
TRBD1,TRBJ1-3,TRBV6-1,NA,TGTGCCAGCAGTGGGACAGGGGATTCAGGAAACACCATATATTTT,CASSGTGDSGNTIYF
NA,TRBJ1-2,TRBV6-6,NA,TGTGCCAGCAGCACCCTAAACCATGGCTACACCTTC,CASSTLNHGYTF
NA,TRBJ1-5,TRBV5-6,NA,TGTGCCAGCAGCTTGCGGGGGGAACATGGTCAGCCCCAGCATTTT,CASSLRGEHGQPQHF
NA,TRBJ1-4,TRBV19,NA,TGTGCCAGTAGTAAAAAGGCCGGGAGTATACTGTTTTTT,CASSKKAGSILFF
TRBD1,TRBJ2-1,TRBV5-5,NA,TGTGCCAGCAGCTTGTTAGTGGGACAGGGGAGCAATGAGCAGTTCTTC,CASSLLVGQGSNEQFF
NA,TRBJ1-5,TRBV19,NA,TGTGCCAGTAGTCCCGGACACTTCACCAATCAGCCCCAGCATTTT,CASSPGHFTNQPQHF
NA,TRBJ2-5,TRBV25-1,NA,TGTGCCAGCAGTGTCGCGGGGACCCAGTACTTC,CASSVAGTQYF
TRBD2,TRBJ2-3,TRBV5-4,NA,TGTGCCAGCAGCTTGTCGGGACTAGGGAAGACAGATACGCAGTATTTT,CASSLSGLGKTDTQYF
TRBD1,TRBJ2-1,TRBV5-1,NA,TGCGCCAGCAGCTTGGCGGGACAGGGTATATCGAATGAGCAGTTCTTC,CASSLAGQGISNEQFF
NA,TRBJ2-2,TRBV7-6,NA,TGTGCCAGCAGCTTAAGAGTAGGGGAGCTGTTTTTT,CASSLRVGELFF
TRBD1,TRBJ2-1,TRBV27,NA,TGTGCCAGCAGTTTGACAGGGACCTACAATGAGCAGTTCTTC,CASSLTGTYNEQFF
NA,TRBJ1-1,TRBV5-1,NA,TGCGCCAGCAGCTTGATAGCTAAAGGCACTGAAGCTTTCTTT,CASSLIAKGTEAFF
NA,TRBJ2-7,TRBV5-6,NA,TGTGCCAGCAGCGTAAAACCGGGTCCTCTCCAGCAGTACTTC,CASSVKPGPLQQYF
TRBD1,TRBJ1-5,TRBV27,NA,TGTGCCAGCAGTCCCGGGACAGGGGGCAATCAGCCCCAGCATTTT,CASSPGTGGNQPQHF
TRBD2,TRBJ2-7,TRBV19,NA,TGTGCCAGTAGTGGCAGAGGGAGGGAGGGGCTCGAGCAGTACTTC,CASSGRGREGLEQYF
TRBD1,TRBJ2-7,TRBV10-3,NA,TGTGCCATCACTCCGGGACAGATCTACGAGCAGTACTTC,CAITPGQIYEQYF
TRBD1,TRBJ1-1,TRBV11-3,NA,TGTGCCAGCGGCCAGGGGGTGAACACTGAAGCTTTCTTT,CASGQGVNTEAFF
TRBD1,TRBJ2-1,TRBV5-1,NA,TGCGCCAGCAGCTTCGGGACAGGGGACAATGAGCAGTTCTTC,CASSFGTGDNEQFF
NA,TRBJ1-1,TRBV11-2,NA,TGTGCCAGCAGATATACTAACACTGAAGCTTTCTTT,CASRYTNTEAFF
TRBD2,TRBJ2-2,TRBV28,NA,TGTGCCAGCAGTTTCTTGGCGGGAGGTACGGCCGGGGAGCTGTTTTTT,CASSFLAGGTAGELFF
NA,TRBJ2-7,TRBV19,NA,TGTGCCAGTAGTACAAGGGGGGGCAGAACCGGCGAGCAGTACTTC,CASSTRGGRTGEQYF
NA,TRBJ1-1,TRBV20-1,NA,TGCAGTGCTAGGGTAGGAGCTGAAGCTTTCTTT,CSARVGAEAFF
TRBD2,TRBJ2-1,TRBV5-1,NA,TGCGCCAGCAGCCATGGACTAGCGGGAGTCGGGAATGAGCAGTTCTTC,CASSHGLAGVGNEQFF
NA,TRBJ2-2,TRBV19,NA,TGTGCCAGTAGTCTACCGGGCCTAGCATCCGGGGAGCTGTTTTTT,CASSLPGLASGELFF
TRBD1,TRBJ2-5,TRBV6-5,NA,TGTGCCAGCAGTTACGCCGTAACAGGGGGGAAGACCCAGTACTTC,CASSYAVTGGKTQYF
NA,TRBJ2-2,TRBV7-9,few,TGTGCCAGCAGCTTAGGGGAGGTTAGATACACCGGGGAGCTGTTTTTT,CASSLGEVRYTGELFF
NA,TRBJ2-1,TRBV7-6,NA,TGTGCCAGCAGCTCTAGGAATGAGCAGTTCTTC,CASSSRNEQFF
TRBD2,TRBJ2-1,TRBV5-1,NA,TGCGCCAGCAGCCCCAGTCTAGCGGGAGGGTACAATGAGCAGTTCTTC,CASSPSLAGGYNEQFF
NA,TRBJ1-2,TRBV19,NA,TGTGCCAGTAGTATAGGGACTTTATCGCTCTATGGCTACACCTTC,CASSIGTLSLYGYTF
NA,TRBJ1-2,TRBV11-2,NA,TGTGCCAGCAGCTCCCCCAGGCAGGATGGCTACACCTTC,CASSSPRQDGYTF
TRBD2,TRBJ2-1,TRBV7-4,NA,TGTGCCAGCAGCCAGAGGGGGGTTATAGCGGGAGGGGGTGAGCAGTTCTTC,CASSQRGVIAGGGEQFF
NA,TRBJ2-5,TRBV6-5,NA,TGTGCCAGCAGTAAAACTAGACCCCAAGAGACCCAGTACTTC,CASSKTRPQETQYF
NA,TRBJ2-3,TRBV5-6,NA,TGTGCCAGCAGCTCCGATGGGGACTGGGGCACAGATACGCAGTATTTT,CASSSDGDWGTDTQYF
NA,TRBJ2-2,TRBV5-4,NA,TGTGCCAGCAGCTTGGACAGTAACACCGGGGAGCTGTTTTTT,CASSLDSNTGELFF
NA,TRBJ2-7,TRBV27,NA,TGTGCCAGCAGTCCCAACGGAGGGTACGAGCAGTACTTC,CASSPNGGYEQYF
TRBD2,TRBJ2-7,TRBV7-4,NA,TGTGCCAGCAGTGAAGGAAGGCGTGGGTTCTCAGCGGGAGGCTCCTACGAGCAGTACTTC,CASSEGRRGFSAGGSYEQYF
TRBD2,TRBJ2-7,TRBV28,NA,TGTGCCAGCAGTTTCAGAATACTAGCGGGGGCCTACGAGCAGTACTTC,CASSFRILAGAYEQYF